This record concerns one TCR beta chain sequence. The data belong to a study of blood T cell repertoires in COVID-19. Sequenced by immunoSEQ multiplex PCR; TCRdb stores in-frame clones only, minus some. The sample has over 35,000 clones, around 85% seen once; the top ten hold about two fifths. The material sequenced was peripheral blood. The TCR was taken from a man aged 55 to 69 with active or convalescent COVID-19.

Here the CDR3 DNA reads TGTGCCAGCAGCCCCAGGGGGGCGGGAGGGTCCGGGGAGCTGTTTTTT. Translation gives CASSPRGAGGSGELFF. This chain joins TRBV7-2 and TRBJ2-2; 9 bases align to TRBD2. Germline-derived CDR1 and CDR2 are SGHTA and FQGNSA. Trimming cost V 5 bases and J 6 bases; bases outside gene matches: 10. The CDR3 length is 16 residues.